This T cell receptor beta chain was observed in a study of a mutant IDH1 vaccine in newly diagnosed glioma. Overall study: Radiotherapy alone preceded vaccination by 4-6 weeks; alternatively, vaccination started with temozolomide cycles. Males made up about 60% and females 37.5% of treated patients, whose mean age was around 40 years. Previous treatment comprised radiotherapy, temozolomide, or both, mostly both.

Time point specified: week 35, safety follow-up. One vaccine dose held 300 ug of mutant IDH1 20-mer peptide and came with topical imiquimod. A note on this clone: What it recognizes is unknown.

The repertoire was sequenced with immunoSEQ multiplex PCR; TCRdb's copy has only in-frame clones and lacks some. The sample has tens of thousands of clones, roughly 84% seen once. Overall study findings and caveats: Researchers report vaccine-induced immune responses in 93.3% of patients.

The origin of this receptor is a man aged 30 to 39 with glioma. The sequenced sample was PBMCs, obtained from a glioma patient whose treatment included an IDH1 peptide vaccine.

The CDR3 DNA is TGTGCCAGCAGCCAAGGGATAGCAACGGAGCTGTTTTTT. Translation gives CASSQGIATELFF. The rearrangement links TRBV4-2 to TRBJ2-2; D uncertain. Germline V gene sequence: CDR1 LGHNA, CDR2 YNFKEQ. Trimming removed 1 base at V and 10 bases at J, with 10 bases between. There are 13 residues in the CDR3.